These 13 T cell receptor beta chains originate from one sample sequenced in a study of T cells in Graves' hyperthyroidism and ophthalmopathy. Authors of the study amplified TCR beta CDR3 regions from RNA transcripts. The primer set for the first-round RT-PCR of the TCR CDR3 was HTBI. TCRdb called the multiplex PCR reads again in MiXCR, with one record for every CDR3 protein. This table has about 760,000 distinct CDR3 sequences, about 35% appearing once. The specimen sequenced was blood. The receptor set was obtained from a woman in her forties with Graves' hyperthyroidism.

Concerning this clonotype itself: Compared with germline, one end of the junction differs, possibly owing to a read error. J is TRBJ1-4 and V is TRBV11-2; no reliable D call. The CDR3 is 14 amino acids. Germline V gene sequence: CDR1 SGHAT, CDR2 FQNNGV. The CDR3 spells CTSRSRPTGEKLFF. As DNA, the CDR3 is TGTACCAGCAGGTCGAGGCCTACGGGGGAAAAACTGTTTTTT. The full variable domain, its missing parts supplied by reference TRBV11-2 and TRBJ1-4, is EAGVAQSPRYKIIEKRQSVAFWCNPISGHATLYWYQQILGQGPKLLIQFQNNGVVDDSQLPKDRFSAERLKGVDSTLKIQPAKLEDSAVYLCTSRSRPTGEKLFFGSGTQLSVL.

This clonotype came up a few times. This rearrangement joins TRBV2 to TRBJ2-2; 8 nucleotides line up with TRBD1. The V segment lost 6 bases and the J segment 8 bases; nucleotides outside the gene matches: 5. The CDR3 consists of 13 residues. In germline, CDR1 is SNHLY, CDR2 FYNNEI. As DNA, the CDR3 is TGTGCCAGCAGGAGACAGGGGTTAGGGGAGCTGTTTTTT. Translated: CASRRQGLGELFF.

The chain is built from TRBV27 and TRBJ2-7; TRBD2 matches 7 bases. J lost 4 bases, V lost 5 bases, and 5 bases had no gene match. The CDR3 runs 13 residues. Per germline, CDR1 MNHEY and CDR2 SMNVEV (reference sequence). The CDR3 reads CASSKGTIYEQYF. In DNA, the CDR3 is TGTGCCAGCAGTAAAGGGACTATATACGAGCAGTACTTC.

On this clonotype: One base away lies a much larger clone, so this may be a sequencing read error. V gene TRBV11-1 combines with J gene TRBJ1-6; D is undetermined. With 4 bases removed from V and 7 bases from J, the gap between germline ends came to 14 bases. The CDR3 spans 15 residues. Germline CDR1 SGHAT, CDR2 FQDESV (reference sequence). CDR3 nucleotide sequence: TGTGCCAGCAGCTCGGAATGGGGTATCAATTCACCCCTCCACTTT. It translates to CASSSEWGINSPLHF.

CDR3 protein: CSASREGLRGYTF. CDR3 DNA sequence: TGCAGCGCCTCCAGGGAGGGATTGCGAGGCTACACCTTC. The chain couples TRBV29-1 to TRBJ1-2, with D possibly matching TRBD1 (5 bases). The CDR3 runs to 13 residues. V was clipped by 7 bases and J by 8 bases, with 20 bases between them. Looked up from germline, CDR1 is SQVTM and CDR2 is ANQGSEA.

Many counts were recorded for this clonotype. The rearrangement links TRBV5-1 to TRBJ1-2, with D perhaps matching TRBD1 (5 bases). The CDR3 loop spans 15 amino acids. CDR1 is SGHRS and CDR2 is YFSETQ in the germline V gene. Trimming took 0 bases from V and 5 from J, leaving 14 bases between them. This CDR3 reads CASSLVGEGLYGYTF. The DNA for the CDR3 is TGCGCCAGCAGCTTGGTAGGAGAGGGGTTGTATGGCTACACCTTC.

This clonotype occurred a few times. The chain has TRBV20-1 and TRBJ1-2, with D perhaps TRBD1 (5 bases). This CDR3 has 13 amino acids. Germline lookup yields CDR1 DFQATT and CDR2 SNEGSKA (reference sequence). Trimming took off 2 bases at V and 2 bases at J, with 9 bases between the two ends. The CDR3 spells CSARRGTNYGYTF. CDR3 DNA sequence: TGCAGTGCTAGACGGGGCACAAACTATGGCTACACCTTC.

The V call is TRBV6-2 or TRBV6-3, the J call TRBJ2-7; possible D gene TRBD1, 5 bases. CDR3 size: 16 residues. In germline, CDR1 is MNHEY, CDR2 SVGEGT. V lost 7 bases and J lost 0, with 19 bases in between. The CDR3 sequence: CASNQVGRFLSYEQYF. The CDR3 bases are TGTGCCAGCAACCAGGTGGGGCGGTTCCTCTCCTACGAGCAGTACTTC.

A note on this clonotype: One end of the junction is discordant with germline, which a read error may explain. V is TRBV7-3 and J is TRBJ2-7, with D perhaps given as TRBD1 or TRBD2 (5 bases each). CDR1 SGHTA and CDR2 FQGTGA come from the germline V gene. CDR3 length: 15 residues. The CDR3 region is CACSLVSGTHREQYF. CDR3 DNA: TGTGCCTGCAGCTTAGTGTCGGGGACCCACCGCGAGCAGTACTTC. Looking up the rest from reference TRBV7-3 and TRBJ2-7 gives the full variable domain: GAGVSQTPSNKVTEKGKYVELRCDPISGHTALYWYRQSLGQGPEFLIYFQGTGAADDSGLPNDRFFAVRPEGSVSTLKIQRTERGDSAVYLCACSLVSGTHREQYFGPGTRLTVT.

This chain links TRBV2 with TRBJ2-5, with TRBD2 identical over 8 bases. Losses at the gene ends were 8 bases for V and 4 bases for J; bases not matched to a gene: 12. The CDR3 totals 15 residues. CDR1 and CDR2 (germline): SNHLY, FYNNEI. CDR3 DNA: TGTGCCAGCTCATATAGCCGGGGGGGCTCAGAGACCCAGTACTTC. It yields the protein CASSYSRGGSETQYF.

The chain employs TRBV5-1 and TRBJ2-2, with TRBD2 matching 7 bases. This CDR3 is built from 16 residues. Trimming removed 0 bases from V and 6 bases from J; junction bases left unmatched: 8. The germline gives CDR1 SGHRS, CDR2 YFSETQ. The CDR3 spells CASSLAPSGIAGELFF. The CDR3 DNA sequence: TGCGCCAGCAGCTTGGCCCCCAGCGGGATAGCCGGGGAGCTGTTTTTT.

The chain couples TRBV10-2 to TRBJ2-2, with 8 bases aligning to TRBD1. This CDR3 comprises 14 residues. V lost 6 bases and J lost 4; bases outside the gene matches: 4. Germline-derived CDR1 and CDR2 are WSHSY and SAAADI. Here the CDR3 reads CASRARGPTGELFF. For the CDR3, the DNA is TGCGCCAGCAGGGCCAGGGGGCCCACCGGGGAGCTGTTTTTT.

J is TRBJ2-2 and V is TRBV20-1; D unresolved. Germline loops: CDR1 DFQATT, CDR2 SNEGSKA (reference sequence). This CDR3 has 12 residues. The V end was cut by 8 bases, the J end by 3 bases, with 10 bases between. The CDR3 DNA reads TGCAGTCCCCGACTCGACACCGGGGAGCTGTTTTTT. It translates to CSPRLDTGELFF.